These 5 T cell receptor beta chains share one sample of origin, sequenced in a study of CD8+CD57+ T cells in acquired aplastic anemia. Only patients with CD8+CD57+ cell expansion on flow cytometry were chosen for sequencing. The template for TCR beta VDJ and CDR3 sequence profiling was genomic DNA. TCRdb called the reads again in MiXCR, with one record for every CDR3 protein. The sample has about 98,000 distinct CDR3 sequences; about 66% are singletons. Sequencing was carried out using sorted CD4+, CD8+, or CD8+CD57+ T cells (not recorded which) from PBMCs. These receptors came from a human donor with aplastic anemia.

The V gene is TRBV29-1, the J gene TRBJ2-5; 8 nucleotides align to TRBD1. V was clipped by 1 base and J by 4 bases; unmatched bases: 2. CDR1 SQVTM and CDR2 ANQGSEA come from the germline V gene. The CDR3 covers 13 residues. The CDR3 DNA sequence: TGCAGCGTTGAAGGGACAGGGATAGAGACCCAGTACTTC. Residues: CSVEGTGIETQYF.

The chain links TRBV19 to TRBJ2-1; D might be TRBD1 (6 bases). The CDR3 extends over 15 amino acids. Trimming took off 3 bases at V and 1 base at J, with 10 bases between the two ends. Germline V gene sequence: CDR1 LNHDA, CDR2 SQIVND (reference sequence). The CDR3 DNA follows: TGTGCCAGTAGTATTACGGGACATTCCTACAATGAGCAGTTCTTC. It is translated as CASSITGHSYNEQFF.

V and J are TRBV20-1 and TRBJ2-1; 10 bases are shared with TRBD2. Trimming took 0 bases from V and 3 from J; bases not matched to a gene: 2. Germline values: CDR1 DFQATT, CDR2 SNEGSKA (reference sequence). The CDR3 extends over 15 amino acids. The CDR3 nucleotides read TGCAGTGCTAGAGATCTAGCGGGAGACTACAATGAGCAGTTCTTC. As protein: CSARDLAGDYNEQFF.

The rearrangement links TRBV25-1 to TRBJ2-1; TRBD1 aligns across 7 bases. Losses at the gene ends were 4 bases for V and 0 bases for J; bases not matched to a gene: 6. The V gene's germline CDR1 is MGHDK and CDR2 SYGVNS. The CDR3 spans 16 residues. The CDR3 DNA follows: TGTGCCAGCAGTGCCTATACAGGGGCCTCCTACAATGAGCAGTTCTTC. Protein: CASSAYTGASYNEQFF. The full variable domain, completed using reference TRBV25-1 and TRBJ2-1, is EADIYQTPRYLVIGTGKKITLECSQTMGHDKMYWYQQDPGMELHLIHYSYGVNSTEKGDLSSESTVSRIRTEHFPLTLESARPSHTSQYLCASSAYTGASYNEQFFGPGTRLTVL.

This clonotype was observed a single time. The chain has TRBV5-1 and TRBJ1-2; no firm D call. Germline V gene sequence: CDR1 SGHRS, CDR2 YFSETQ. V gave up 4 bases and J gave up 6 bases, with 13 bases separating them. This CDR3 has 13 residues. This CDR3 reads CASSLGRSNGYTF. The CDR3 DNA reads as TGCGCCAGCAGCCTTGGCCGTTCCAATGGCTACACCTTC.